The 30 T cell receptor beta chains below come from one sample, sequenced in a study of CD8 T cells in Susac syndrome. Reverse transcription used about 0.45 to 1 ug RNA and random hexamers. TCRdb re-called the immunoSEQ multiplex PCR reads through MiXCR, storing one row per CDR3 protein. The sample lists nearly 70,000 distinct CDR3 sequences, 85% to 95% occurring once. The sequencing sample was made of CD8+ T cells from PBMCs. These receptors came from a human donor in good health.

The chain's CDR3 is CASSLPGDGYTF. For the CDR3, the DNA is TGTGCCAGCAGCTTACCGGGGGATGGCTACACCTTC. The V and J genes are TRBV7-8 and TRBJ1-2; D possibly corresponds to TRBD1 (5 bases). The V gene's germline CDR1 is SGHVS and CDR2 FQNEAQ. Trimming left V 2 bases short and J 6 bases short, with 7 bases between. The CDR3 length is 12 residues. The variable domain in full, with the rest retrieved from reference TRBV7-8 and TRBJ1-2, is GAGVSQSPRYKVAKRGQDVALRCDPISGHVSLFWYQQALGQGPEFLTYFQNEAQLDKSGLPSDRFFAERPEGSVSTLKIQRTQQEDSAVYLCASSLPGDGYTFGSGTRLTVV.

This chain links TRBV20-1 with TRBJ1-2; TRBD1 might be the D (6 bases). The CDR3 runs 17 residues. Germline V lookup: CDR1 DFQATT, CDR2 SNEGSKA (reference sequence). The germline V and J ends were trimmed by 0 bases and 1 base, with 18 bases remaining between them. The CDR3 nucleotides read TGCAGTGCTAGAGATCAGGCAGGGGCGATCATTAACTATGGCTACACCTTC. This encodes CSARDQAGAIINYGYTF.

The CDR3 coding sequence is TGTGCCAGCAGCGTCGGGTATGGAACTGAAGCTTTCTTT. This gives the protein CASSVGYGTEAFF. V usage is TRBV9 and J usage is TRBJ1-1; D is unresolved. Per germline, CDR1 SGDLS and CDR2 YYNGEE. This CDR3 spans 13 amino acids. Trimming pared 2 bases from V and 5 bases from J, leaving 10 bases between. Full variable domain (rest looked up from reference TRBV9 and TRBJ1-1): DSGVTQTPKHLITATGQRVTLRCSPRSGDLSVYWYQQSLDQGLQFLIQYYNGEERAKGNILERFSAQQFPDLHSELNLSSLELGDSALYFCASSVGYGTEAFFGQGTRLTVV.

The genes are TRBV6-5 and TRBJ2-1; 10 bases match TRBD1. The junction had 7 bases not matched to a gene; V was cut back by 2 bases and J by 3 bases. This CDR3 region has 17 residues. Germline values: CDR1 MNHEY, CDR2 SVGAGI. The CDR3 DNA reads as TGTGCCAGCAGTTACCCCGGACAGGGGGGTCTCTACAATGAGCAGTTCTTC. Its translation is CASSYPGQGGLYNEQFF.

The CDR3 region is CSGLTDTQYF. CDR3 nucleotide sequence: TGCAGCGGACTCACAGATACGCAGTATTTT. The rearrangement joins TRBV29-1 to TRBJ2-3; D is undetermined. The CDR3 covers 10 residues. Trimming took 7 bases from V and 2 from J, leaving 4 bases between them. Looked up from germline, CDR1 is SQVTM and CDR2 is ANQGSEA.

This chain uses TRBV7-6 with TRBJ2-3; no firm D call. CDR3 length equals 12 residues. Germline CDR1 and CDR2: SGHVS and FNYEAQ. Trimming pared 2 bases from V and 2 bases from J, leaving 2 bases between. CDR3 region: CASSLLTDTQYF. The CDR3 DNA is TGTGCCAGCAGCTTACTCACAGATACGCAGTATTTT.

V usage is TRBV2 and J usage is TRBJ2-5, with TRBD1 matching 9 bases. This CDR3 has 16 residues. Germline values: CDR1 SNHLY, CDR2 FYNNEI. J was trimmed by 7 bases and V by 7 bases; bases with no gene match: 16. The CDR3, as DNA: TGTGCCAGCATTCCCGGACAGGGGAATTCCCTAGGGACCCAGTACTTC. Translation gives CASIPGQGNSLGTQYF.

V and J are TRBV12-3 or TRBV12-4 and TRBJ1-1; 7 bases fit TRBD1. The CDR3 has 14 residues. Trimming removed 5 bases from V and 4 bases from J; junction bases left unmatched: 7. The CDR3 DNA is TGTGCCAGCAGTACAACCACAGGGGTCACTGAAGCTTTCTTT. Encoded protein: CASSTTTGVTEAFF.

This rearrangement joins TRBV13 to TRBJ2-2, with D unclear. CDR1 is PRHDT, CDR2 FYEKMQ, per germline (reference sequence). V was shortened by 0 bases and J by 0 bases, with 2 bases between the two germline ends. This CDR3 contains 14 residues. DNA for the CDR3: TGTGCCAGCAGCTTAGGGGCGAACACCGGGGAGCTGTTTTTT. Its protein product is CASSLGANTGELFF.

This chain connects TRBV28 to TRBJ1-1; maybe TRBD1 (6 bases). The ends were cut back, 5 bases at V and 4 bases at J, with 17 bases in the middle. The CDR3 sequence is 15 residues long. Germline-derived CDR1 and CDR2 are MDHEN and SYDVKM. CDR3 in amino acids: CASSPHDGRGTEAFF. In DNA, the CDR3 is TGTGCCAGCAGTCCCCATGACGGCAGGGGCACTGAAGCTTTCTTT.

The J gene is TRBJ2-5, the V gene TRBV5-8, with D perhaps being TRBD1 or TRBD2 (6 bases each). CDR1 is SGHTS and CDR2 is YDEGEE in the germline V gene. This CDR3 spans 13 amino acids. Between the trimmed V and J ends, which lost 3 bases and 9 bases, there was a span of 15 bases. CDR3 DNA sequence: TGTGCCAGCAGCTCGGGGGCTATGGGGTCCCAGTACTTC. It is translated as CASSSGAMGSQYF.

About this clonotype: A read error may produce the germline difference seen at one junction end. The chain carries TRBV6-9 and TRBJ2-7, with D possibly matching TRBD2 (6 bases). The CDR3 loop spans 18 amino acids. The germline CDR1 and CDR2 sequences are MNHGY and SVAAGI. DNA for the CDR3: TGTGCCAGCAGTAATTCGGATACAACAGGTTCGGGAGCCTACGAGCAGTACTTC. Translated, it gives CASSNSDTTGSGAYEQYF.

This chain connects TRBV6-5 to TRBJ1-1; D uncertain. This CDR3 spans 13 amino acids. Per germline, CDR1 MNHEY and CDR2 SVGAGI. V was shortened by 6 bases and J by 1 base, with 9 bases between the two germline ends. CDR3 sequence reads: CASSPLGNTEAFF. The CDR3, as DNA: TGTGCCAGCAGCCCTTTGGGGAACACTGAAGCTTTCTTT.

The chain is built from TRBV29-1 and TRBJ1-2, with D possibly matching TRBD1 (6 bases). Germline lookup yields CDR1 SQVTM and CDR2 ANQGSEA. Deletions cut 8 bases from V and 6 bases from J, with 19 bases between. The CDR3 totals 13 residues. The CDR3 protein is CSTTVGGADGYTF. The CDR3 nucleotides read TGCAGCACGACGGTGGGGGGCGCGGATGGCTACACCTTC.

The chain employs TRBV4-1 and TRBJ1-1; tentative D call: TRBD1 (6 bases). CDR3 length equals 14 residues. Germline V lookup: CDR1 MGHRA, CDR2 YSYEKL. Trimming removed 3 bases at V and 4 bases at J, with 12 bases between. CDR3 residues: CASSHTAGVTEAFF. The DNA of the CDR3 is TGCGCCAGCAGCCATACCGCAGGGGTCACTGAAGCTTTCTTT.

This clonotype was observed a few times. This sequence joins TRBV7-9 and TRBJ2-5; TRBD1 aligns across 7 bases. In germline, CDR1 is SEHNR, CDR2 FQNEAQ (reference sequence). After removal of 5 bases from V and 1 base from J, the junction contained 1 base not matched to a gene. CDR3 length: 13 residues. The CDR3 nucleotides are TGTGCCAGCAGCCGGGACAGCCAAGAGACCCAGTACTTC. Amino acid sequence: CASSRDSQETQYF.

This chain joins TRBV19 and TRBJ2-6, with 10 bases that match TRBD1. Germline V gene lookup returns CDR1 LNHDA and CDR2 SQIVND (reference sequence). J lost 2 bases, V lost 10 bases, and 11 bases had no gene match. This CDR3 has 17 residues. The CDR3, as DNA: TGTGCCACCTCGGACAGGGGGGCTCGCGCTGGGGCCAACGTCCTGACTTTC. Translation: CATSDRGARAGANVLTF.

The J gene is TRBJ1-1, the V gene TRBV4-2, with no clear D. In germline, CDR1 is LGHNA, CDR2 YNFKEQ. There are 16 residues in the CDR3. Trimming shortened V by 0 bases and J by 1 base, and 12 bases separated the two germline ends. The CDR3 spells CASSQDSEYANTEAFF. In nucleotides, the CDR3 is TGTGCCAGCAGCCAAGACAGCGAATATGCGAACACTGAAGCTTTCTTT.

This clonotype has more than one count but fewer than ten. The chain is built from TRBV7-8 and TRBJ2-1; 8 bases match TRBD2. The CDR3 length is 15 residues. The J segment lost 4 bases and the V segment lost 1 base, leaving 3 bases of the junction unmatched. In germline, CDR1 is SGHVS, CDR2 FQNEAQ. This CDR3 reads CASSLVAGGYNEQFF. The CDR3, as DNA: TGTGCCAGCAGCTTAGTTGCGGGGGGATACAATGAGCAGTTCTTC. Together with reference TRBV7-8 and TRBJ2-1, the CDR3 gives the full variable domain: GAGVSQSPRYKVAKRGQDVALRCDPISGHVSLFWYQQALGQGPEFLTYFQNEAQLDKSGLPSDRFFAERPEGSVSTLKIQRTQQEDSAVYLCASSLVAGGYNEQFFGPGTRLTVL.

V is TRBV29-1 and J is TRBJ1-1; weak D call: TRBD1 (5 bases). V was cut by 6 bases and J by 3 bases, with 8 bases left in between. CDR1 SQVTM and CDR2 ANQGSEA come from the germline V gene. The length of the CDR3 is 11 residues. The CDR3 spells CSVAGDTEAFF. DNA for the CDR3: TGCAGCGTGGCGGGGGACACTGAAGCTTTCTTT.

This clonotype was detected only once. The chain recombines TRBV12-5 with TRBJ2-1; 7 bases align to TRBD2. With 1 base clipped from V and 9 bases from J, the junction kept 0 bases outside the gene matches. Germline loops: CDR1 LGHNT, CDR2 FRNRAP. The CDR3 runs to 12 residues. CDR3: CASGLGTSEQFF. As DNA, the CDR3 is TGTGCTAGTGGTTTGGGGACTAGTGAGCAGTTCTTC.

This chain uses TRBV6-6 with TRBJ2-5; 8 positions match TRBD2. V trimming: 2 bases; J trimming: 2 bases; junction bases outside the gene matches: 4. CDR3 size: 15 residues. Per germline, CDR1 MNHNY and CDR2 SVGAGI (reference sequence). CDR3 in DNA: TGTGCCAGCAGTTACATCCCGGGGGGGCAAGAGACCCAGTACTTC. Its protein product is CASSYIPGGQETQYF.

The DNA for the CDR3 is TGTGCCACCGGGGGACAGGCCCTCTCTGGAAACACCATATATTTT. This translates into CATGGQALSGNTIYF. This chain joins TRBV15 and TRBJ1-3; 8 bases agree with TRBD1. Trimming removed 8 bases from V and 0 bases from J; junction bases left unmatched: 6. The CDR3 is 15 amino acids. Germline values: CDR1 LNHNV, CDR2 YYDKDF (reference sequence).

This chain uses TRBV3-1 with TRBJ2-1; TRBD2 agrees at 15 bases. Trimming at V came to 6 bases and at J to 4 bases, leaving 4 bases not matched to a gene. Germline CDR1 and CDR2: LGHDT and YNNKEL (reference sequence). There are 16 residues in the CDR3. The CDR3 spells CASSLGTSGGYNEQFF. For the CDR3, the DNA is TGTGCCAGCAGTCTTGGGACTAGCGGGGGGTACAATGAGCAGTTCTTC.

This chain uses TRBV28 with TRBJ1-6; no definite D call. CDR3 length equals 15 residues. CDR1 and CDR2 from the germline V gene are MDHEN and SYDVKM. V was trimmed by 5 bases and J by 4 bases, leaving 12 bases between them. CDR3 nucleotides: TGTGCCAGCAGTCAGATGACGGGGTATAATTCACCCCTCCACTTT. Translating gives CASSQMTGYNSPLHF.

The gene calls are TRBV7-6 and TRBJ2-2; D is unresolved. Trimming took 2 bases from V and 2 from J, leaving 9 bases between them. The CDR3 consists of 15 residues. Germline CDR1 is SGHVS and CDR2 is FNYEAQ. Written as DNA, the CDR3 is TGTGCCAGCAGCTTACTCACGGACAACACCGGGGAGCTGTTTTTT. This encodes CASSLLTDNTGELFF.

The sample holds one count of this clonotype. The rearrangement links TRBV2 to TRBJ1-2, with D possibly TRBD1 on 5 matching bases. V was shortened by 6 bases and J by 1 base, with 15 bases between the two germline ends. The V gene's germline CDR1 is SNHLY and CDR2 FYNNEI. There are 15 residues in the CDR3. The CDR3 nucleotides are TGTGCCAGCAGCGATGGGGCAGGGATTAACTATGGCTACACCTTC. Its protein product is CASSDGAGINYGYTF.

The rearrangement uses TRBV7-9 and TRBJ1-2; D is undetermined. V lost 3 bases and J 7 bases, leaving 3 bases between the germline ends. CDR1 and CDR2 from the germline V gene are SEHNR and FQNEAQ (reference sequence). The CDR3 is made up of 10 amino acids. The CDR3 DNA reads as TGTGCCAGCAGCTTCGGTGGCTACACCTTC. It is translated as CASSFGGYTF.

The CDR3 loop is CASSPTSGSSYEQYF. The CDR3 bases are TGTGCCAGCAGCCCGACTAGCGGGTCTTCTTACGAGCAGTACTTC. The chain recombines TRBV7-2 with TRBJ2-7, with 10 bases lining up with TRBD2. The CDR3 is made up of 15 amino acids. V lost 5 bases to trimming and J lost 4 bases; unmatched junction nucleotides: 8. Germline V CDR1 and CDR2: SGHTA, FQGNSA.

The chain joins TRBV5-6 to TRBJ2-7; D call uncertain. V lost 4 bases to trimming and J lost 0 bases, with 8 bases between them. The germline CDR1 and CDR2 sequences are SGHDT and YYEEEE. The CDR3 has 13 residues. In DNA, the CDR3 is TGTGCCAGCAGCGACGGAAGCTCCTACGAGCAGTACGTC. It translates to CASSDGSSYEQYV.